The 22 T cell receptor beta chains reported below all come from one sample, sequenced in a study of shared clonotypes between healthy human individuals. The data were produced by immunoSEQ multiplex PCR, yet TCRdb's version contains in-frame clones alone and is incomplete. The sample lists about 610,000 clones; around 97% were seen once. Sequenced: naive CD4+ T cells sorted from blood. Subset in this sample: CD45RA+ positively selected. These receptors all stem from a woman in her twenties or thirties in good health.

The chain carries TRBV5-1 and TRBJ2-5; 13 nucleotides align to TRBD2. This CDR3 is built from 16 residues. V dropped 6 bases and J dropped 4; count of bases not matched to a gene: 9. Germline loops: CDR1 SGHRS, CDR2 YFSETQ. The CDR3: CASKSGLAGEVETQYF. CDR3 nucleotide sequence: TGCGCCAGCAAATCCGGACTAGCGGGAGAGGTAGAGACCCAGTACTTC.

CDR3 sequence: CASSFLDRGPTNTEAFF. Here the CDR3 DNA reads TGTGCCAGCAGTTTTCTGGACAGGGGTCCCACAAACACTGAAGCTTTCTTT. The chain is built from TRBV28 and TRBJ1-1; 9 bases map to TRBD1. The CDR3 is made up of 17 amino acids. The germline V gene encodes CDR1 MDHEN and CDR2 SYDVKM. J was trimmed by 2 bases and V by 3 bases; bases with no gene match: 10.

Written as DNA, the CDR3 is TGTGCCAGCTCGAGTACCAATAGCAATCAGCCCCAGCATTTT. Translation: CASSSTNSNQPQHF. The chain combines TRBV2 with TRBJ1-5; no clear D. This CDR3 contains 14 residues. V was clipped by 8 bases and J by 0 bases, with 11 bases between them. The germline V gene has CDR1 SNHLY and CDR2 FYNNEI.

V is TRBV27 and J is TRBJ2-3; TRBD1 matches at 10 bases. This CDR3 contains 15 residues. Germline V CDR1 and CDR2: MNHEY, SMNVEV (reference sequence). The junction had 9 bases not matched to a gene; V was cut back by 6 bases and J by 6 bases. The CDR3 coding sequence is TGTGCCAGCAGGCCCGACAGGGGGCCGGGGGATACGCAGTATTTT. Protein sequence: CASRPDRGPGDTQYF.

The rearrangement links TRBV2 to TRBJ1-5; 8 nucleotides match TRBD1. The CDR3 spans 15 residues. Germline V gives CDR1 SNHLY, CDR2 FYNNEI. The V and J ends lost 7 bases and 4 bases, in that order; junction bases with no gene match: 9. The CDR3 region has the DNA TGTGCCAGCAAAATCGGACAGGGACGGAATCAGCCCCAGCATTTT. Translating it yields CASKIGQGRNQPQHF.

The chain uses TRBV15 and TRBJ1-5; 8 bases are a match to TRBD1. Germline assignment: CDR1 LNHNV and CDR2 YYDKDF (reference sequence). This CDR3 has 16 residues. V dropped 2 bases and J dropped 4; count of bases not matched to a gene: 7. The CDR3 DNA reads TGTGCCACCAGCAGACCTACAGGGGGGTCTAATCAGCCCCAGCATTTT. Its protein product is CATSRPTGGSNQPQHF.

The count of this clone is one. The rearrangement uses TRBV28 and TRBJ2-7; TRBD1 is a possible D gene (5 bases). Trimming left V 3 bases short and J 1 base short, with 22 bases between. Germline CDR1 reads MDHEN; CDR2 reads SYDVKM. The CDR3 has 18 residues. This chain's CDR3 is CASSFWVDSGKRSYEQYF. Written as DNA, the CDR3 is TGTGCCAGCAGTTTCTGGGTCGATTCAGGGAAGAGATCCTACGAGCAGTACTTC.

V is TRBV5-1 and J is TRBJ2-1; D possibly corresponds to TRBD2 (6 bases). This CDR3 spans 15 amino acids. The germline gives CDR1 SGHRS, CDR2 YFSETQ. V was cut by 2 bases and J by 6 bases, with 15 bases left in between. CDR3 coding DNA: TGCGCCAGCAGCTTCGTGTCTCCGGGGGTCAATGAGCAGTTCTTC. Translated: CASSFVSPGVNEQFF.

CDR3 nucleotide sequence: TGCGCCAGCAGCCAAATAACTAGCTACGAGCAGTACTTC. It specifies CASSQITSYEQYF. The V call is TRBV4-1, the J call TRBJ2-7; D possibly corresponds to TRBD2 (5 bases). Trimming pared 2 bases from V and 3 bases from J, leaving 8 bases between. This CDR3 has 13 residues. From germline, CDR1 is MGHRA and CDR2 YSYEKL.

V is TRBV28 and J is TRBJ2-2, with 11 bases fitting TRBD2. The J segment lost 3 bases and the V segment lost 6 bases, leaving 6 bases of the junction unmatched. CDR1 and CDR2 from the germline V gene are MDHEN and SYDVKM. The CDR3 covers 16 residues. The CDR3 nucleotides read TGTGCCAGCAGGCCTCCTAGCGGGAGGTACACCGGGGAGCTGTTTTTT. It is translated as CASRPPSGRYTGELFF.

This sequence joins TRBV5-4 and TRBJ2-1; D possibly corresponds to TRBD2 (5 bases). V was shortened by 6 bases and J by 2 bases, with 18 bases between the two germline ends. CDR1 and CDR2 from the germline V gene are SGHNT and YYREEE (reference sequence). This CDR3 is 16 amino acids long. In DNA form, the CDR3 reads TGTGCCAGCACTCCCTTCGGAGGAGTAGCCTACAATGAGCAGTTCTTC. Residues: CASTPFGGVAYNEQFF.

J is TRBJ2-7 and V is TRBV21-1; whether TRBD2, the table's D call, matches the DNA was not checked. TRBV21-1 is a pseudogene locus. The CDR3 totals 17 residues. This CDR3 reads CASSKDGGTAARYEQYF. In nucleotides, the CDR3 is TGTGCCAGCAGCAAAGACGGAGGGACCGCGGCGCGTTACGAGCAGTACTTC.

The chain combines TRBV28 with TRBJ2-3; 7 bases are shared with TRBD2. Germline V gene lookup returns CDR1 MDHEN and CDR2 SYDVKM. This CDR3 comprises 15 residues. V shed 7 bases, J shed 2 bases, and the junction held 9 bases outside the gene matches. CDR3 in DNA: TGTGCCAGCATCGATTCCGGGACTATCACAGATACGCAGTATTTT. Protein product: CASIDSGTITDTQYF.

This clone has a single count. This chain connects TRBV28 to TRBJ1-6, with D possibly matching TRBD1 (5 bases). V shed 6 bases and J shed 4 bases, with 10 bases lying between them. The CDR3 runs to 14 residues. Germline CDR1 MDHEN, CDR2 SYDVKM. The CDR3 loop reads CASRWGSYNSPLHF. The DNA for the CDR3 is TGTGCCAGCAGATGGGGCAGTTATAATTCACCCCTCCACTTT.

The gene calls are TRBV28 and TRBJ2-7; D gene ambiguous. Trimming took off 7 bases at V and 0 bases at J, with 13 bases between the two ends. The CDR3 is made up of 14 amino acids. Germline loops: CDR1 MDHEN, CDR2 SYDVKM. As DNA, the CDR3 is TGTGCCAGCAAACTTGGGAAGGGCTCCTACGAGCAGTACTTC. Translation: CASKLGKGSYEQYF.

The chain joins TRBV5-1 to TRBJ1-1, with TRBD1 identical over 7 bases. This CDR3 has 14 amino acids. Germline CDR1 SGHRS, CDR2 YFSETQ. With V trimmed by 5 bases and J by 0 bases, 4 bases remained unmatched. The CDR3 protein is CASRDRAMNTEAFF. The CDR3 DNA reads as TGCGCCAGCAGAGACAGGGCAATGAACACTGAAGCTTTCTTT.

The CDR3 loop is CASGGQGGTEAFF. The DNA for the CDR3 is TGTGCCAGCGGGGGACAGGGTGGAACTGAAGCTTTCTTT. V gene TRBV5-4 combines with J gene TRBJ1-1, with 9 bases identical to TRBD1. V was pared by 7 bases and J by 5 bases, with 6 bases of the junction left unmatched. The germline CDR1 and CDR2 sequences are SGHNT and YYREEE (reference sequence). The CDR3 has 13 residues.

This chain joins TRBV5-1 and TRBJ2-2; 9 bases line up with TRBD1. From germline, CDR1 is SGHRS and CDR2 YFSETQ. The CDR3 spans 18 residues. The trim removed 4 bases at V and 2 bases at J, leaving 12 bases unmatched. For the CDR3, the DNA is TGCGCCAGCAGCCCGTCGGGGACAGGGACCTCTAACACCGGGGAGCTGTTTTTT. Its translation is CASSPSGTGTSNTGELFF.

The chain carries TRBV29-1 and TRBJ1-1, with D uncertain. With 7 bases removed from V and 0 bases from J, the gap between germline ends came to 18 bases. The CDR3 runs to 15 residues. CDR1 is SQVTM and CDR2 is ANQGSEA in the germline V gene. This chain's CDR3 is CSATRTGDMNTEAFF. CDR3 nucleotide sequence: TGCAGCGCGACGAGGACGGGAGACATGAACACTGAAGCTTTCTTT. Full variable domain (rest looked up from reference TRBV29-1 and TRBJ1-1): SAVISQKPSRDICQRGTSLTIQCQVDSQVTMMFWYRQQPGQSLTLIATANQGSEATYESGFVIDKFPISRPNLTFSTLTVSNMSPEDSSIYLCSATRTGDMNTEAFFGQGTRLTVV.

Of note for this clone: This sample includes further DNA sequences coding for the same CDR3. DNA of the CDR3: TGCGCCAGCAGCCAAGTAAGGGTAAGCGGGAGCTCATACGAGCAGTACTTC. Its protein is CASSQVRVSGSSYEQYF. The chain employs TRBV4-1 and TRBJ2-7, with 8 bases lining up with TRBD2. This CDR3 is 17 amino acids long. The trim removed 1 base at V and 4 bases at J, leaving 12 bases unmatched. CDR1 and CDR2 from the germline V gene are MGHRA and YSYEKL.

The V and J genes are TRBV5-1 and TRBJ2-3, with a possible D match to TRBD1 (8 bases). The germline V gene encodes CDR1 SGHRS and CDR2 YFSETQ. The CDR3 totals 16 residues. The V and J ends lost 4 bases and 2 bases respectively, with 17 bases between them. CDR3 in amino acids: CASSTTGGGVTDTQYF. As DNA, the CDR3 is TGCGCCAGCAGCACCACAGGGGGAGGGGTCACAGATACGCAGTATTTT.

Turning to this clone: Different DNA sequences within this sample yield the same CDR3. The chain has TRBV7-9 and TRBJ2-7; 7 bases are shared with TRBD1. J was trimmed by 1 base and V by 1 base; bases with no gene match: 4. This CDR3 comprises 15 residues. Germline lookup yields CDR1 SEHNR and CDR2 FQNEAQ (reference sequence). DNA of the CDR3: TGTGCCAGCAGCTTAGAGGCAGGGGGATCCTACGAGCAGTACTTC. It encodes CASSLEAGGSYEQYF. Full variable domain (remainder filled in from reference TRBV7-9 and TRBJ2-7): DTGVSQNPRHKITKRGQNVTFRCDPISEHNRLYWYRQTLGQGPEFLTYFQNEAQLEKSRLLSDRFSAERPKGSFSTLEIQRTEQGDSAMYLCASSLEAGGSYEQYFGPGTRLTVT.